Listed below are T cell receptor beta chains from one sample, sequenced in a study of blood T cell repertoires in COVID-19. TCRdb's table, derived via immunoSEQ multiplex PCR, lists solely in-frame clones and lacks some. The sample carries 500,000 or so clones, 87% recorded once. The sequencing sample was made of PBMCs or T cells enriched from blood (not recorded which). Receptors were obtained from a woman aged 18 to 35 who had recovered from COVID-19. Both conserved end residues are trimmed from each CDR3. Fields, in order: CDR3 protein, V gene, J gene.

CDR3: AMQGAGNYGYT; V: TRBV11-3; J: TRBJ1-2
CDR3: ASSETSGTTQY; V: TRBV2; J: TRBJ2-5
CDR3: ASSLVMTSLSYEQY; V: TRBV4-2; J: TRBJ2-7
CDR3: ASSLQKGGGNYEQY; V: TRBV18; J: TRBJ2-7
CDR3: ASSLGGAGAF; V: TRBV7-9; J: TRBJ1-1
CDR3: ASSAEVSYEQY; V: TRBV9; J: TRBJ2-7
CDR3: ASSFRPGVDTEAF; V: TRBV11-2; J: TRBJ1-1
CDR3: ASSLGLAGGRETQY; V: TRBV5-1; J: TRBJ2-5
CDR3: ASSQGGQTSYEQY; V: TRBV3-1/TRBV3-2; J: TRBJ2-7
CDR3: ASSHCRDTLYEQY; V: TRBV23-1; J: TRBJ2-7
CDR3: ASSSTGGTGNTIY; V: TRBV5-4; J: TRBJ1-3
CDR3: ASSSSGPPYEQY; V: TRBV5-1; J: TRBJ2-7
CDR3: ASSAGGDSYNEQF; V: TRBV9; J: TRBJ2-1
CDR3: ASVSGGWNEQF; V: TRBV19; J: TRBJ2-1
CDR3: ASSSLQTSGEETQY; V: TRBV5-4; J: TRBJ2-5
CDR3: ASSLFPGGPNQPQH; V: TRBV27; J: TRBJ1-5
CDR3: ASSDQGASYNEQF; V: TRBV5-1; J: TRBJ2-1
CDR3: ASIRSGEKGELF; V: TRBV7-9; J: TRBJ2-2
CDR3: AITGTVTGELF; V: TRBV10-3; J: TRBJ2-2
CDR3: ARDRESNGYT; V: TRBV2; J: TRBJ1-2
CDR3: AISGAAQGSDTEAF; V: TRBV10-3; J: TRBJ1-1
CDR3: ASSRTQGDSGANVLT; V: TRBV14; J: TRBJ2-6
CDR3: VSSKTGETGNTIY; V: TRBV6-5; J: TRBJ1-3
CDR3: ATSEGQGEQGVEAEAF; V: TRBV24-1; J: TRBJ1-1
CDR3: AWSVALDRGKNQPQH; V: TRBV30; J: TRBJ1-5
CDR3: TSSPPGASYEQY; V: TRBV1; J: TRBJ2-7
CDR3: ASSTWDSGGSILYNEQF; V: TRBV10-2; J: TRBJ2-1
CDR3: ATSRDGLGAAGANVLT; V: TRBV15; J: TRBJ2-6
CDR3: ASTLQLAGVGADTQY; V: TRBV7-2; J: TRBJ2-3
CDR3: ASSLQGRDRASYEQY; V: TRBV5-6; J: TRBJ2-7
CDR3: ASSLNVGGYEQY; V: TRBV5-1; J: TRBJ2-7
CDR3: ASSDPLTGRNTGELF; V: TRBV7-9; J: TRBJ2-2
CDR3: ATSDPERGGGEQF; V: TRBV24-1; J: TRBJ2-1
CDR3: ASSQRGAGAYEQY; V: TRBV6-5; J: TRBJ2-7
CDR3: ASSPERWTKQY; V: TRBV18; J: TRBJ2-7
CDR3: ASSQVAGASYGYT; V: TRBV14; J: TRBJ1-2
CDR3: ASAPGQGNTEAF; V: TRBV5-1; J: TRBJ1-1
CDR3: ASSEGLVRLEQY; V: TRBV2; J: TRBJ2-7
CDR3: ASSPWRGETEAF; V: TRBV7-8; J: TRBJ1-1
CDR3: ASSFGVLRSPLH; V: TRBV7-9; J: TRBJ1-6
CDR3: ASSPYTGELF; V: TRBV19; J: TRBJ2-2
CDR3: ASSGQGGYNSPLH; V: TRBV27; J: TRBJ1-6
CDR3: ASSAPPSGGAGTQY; V: TRBV5-4; J: TRBJ2-3
CDR3: ASSTETGELF; V: TRBV19; J: TRBJ2-2
CDR3: ASSPPGGGGETQY; V: TRBV28; J: TRBJ2-5
CDR3: ASSSPYLTDTQY; V: TRBV27; J: TRBJ2-3
CDR3: ASSTDRGPGTEAF; V: TRBV19; J: TRBJ1-1
CDR3: ASSPPLSTAGMGSPLH; V: TRBV18; J: TRBJ1-6
CDR3: ASSGRSGGITDTQY; V: TRBV2; J: TRBJ2-3
CDR3: ASTRSGNTIY; V: TRBV19; J: TRBJ1-3
CDR3: ASSPPGGNQPQH; V: TRBV4-2; J: TRBJ1-5
CDR3: ASQGGLSNQPQH; V: TRBV28; J: TRBJ1-5